This T cell receptor (beta chain) emerged from a study of cytomegalovirus exposure and HLA in healthy donors. Produced via immunoSEQ multiplex PCR; TCRdb's table is partial and in-frame only. Of 130,000 to 150,000 clones in the sample, roughly nine tenths were seen once. The V gene's germline CDR1 is MNHNY and CDR2 SVGAGI (reference sequence). V lost 8 bases and J lost 3, with 13 bases in between. The CDR3 contains 14 residues. Comments on this clone: Other DNA sequences within the sample encode an identical CDR3.

This chain connects TRBV6-6 to TRBJ2-2; no definite D call. This sequence was found in a man aged 18 to 30 in good health and CMV-seronegative. The sequencing sample was made of PBMCs. CDR3 in DNA: TGTGCCAGCTTTTACACGGGTTACACCGGGGAGCTGTTTTTT. Its protein product is CASFYTGYTGELFF.